These 14 T cell receptor beta chains were sequenced from one sample in a study of OX40 agonist ivuxolimab in advanced cancers. Repertoires were generated with immunoSEQ multiplex PCR, while TCRdb's copy carries only in-frame clones and drops some. The sample contains some 97,000 clones, 75% to 95% of which appear only once. The material was CD4+ or CD8+ T cells sorted from blood, obtained in a trial of the OX40 agonist ivuxolimab. Source of these receptors: an adult with an advanced solid tumor such as melanoma, head and neck, liver or kidney cancer.

The chain carries TRBV11-3 and TRBJ2-1; D gene uncertain. The CDR3 is 15 amino acids. CDR1 SGHNT and CDR2 YENEEA come from the germline V gene. The germline V and J ends were trimmed by 5 bases and 7 bases, with 18 bases remaining between them. CDR3 amino acids: CASSVRSEHGNEQFF. For the CDR3, the DNA is TGTGCCAGCAGCGTTAGGTCCGAGCATGGAAATGAGCAGTTCTTC.

This clone is a singleton in its sample. The chain carries TRBV5-1 and TRBJ2-1; 11 nucleotides line up with TRBD2. V dropped 2 bases and J dropped 5; count of bases not matched to a gene: 6. The V gene's germline CDR1 is SGHRS and CDR2 YFSETQ. CDR3 length: 16 amino acids. CDR3 sequence (DNA): TGCGCCAGCAGCTTTTTGACTAGCGGGGCAGACAATGAGCAGTTCTTC. Protein: CASSFLTSGADNEQFF. The full variable domain, its missing parts supplied by reference TRBV5-1 and TRBJ2-1, is KAGVTQTPRYLIKTRGQQVTLSCSPISGHRSVSWYQQTPGQGLQFLFEYFSETQRNKGNFPGRFSGRQFSNSRSEMNVSTLELGDSALYLCASSFLTSGADNEQFFGPGTRLTVL.

The chain is built from TRBV19 and TRBJ1-4; D gene unclear. Germline CDR1 is LNHDA and CDR2 is SQIVND (reference sequence). CDR3 size: 14 residues. V lost 3 bases and J lost 0, with 5 bases in between. CDR3 sequence: CASSITATNEKLFF. The CDR3 region has the DNA TGTGCCAGTAGTATCACGGCAACTAATGAAAAACTGTTTTTT.

This sequence joins TRBV28 and TRBJ2-7; D is uncertain. CDR3 length: 14 residues. CDR1 is MDHEN, CDR2 SYDVKM, per germline. Deletions cut 7 bases from V and 5 bases from J, with 18 bases between. The CDR3 coding sequence is TGTGCCAGCAAAGACCCTCTCCGGTCCGACGAGCAGTACTTC. This gives the protein CASKDPLRSDEQYF. Filled out from reference TRBV28 and TRBJ2-7, the complete variable domain reads DVKVTQSSRYLVKRTGEKVFLECVQDMDHENMFWYRQDPGLGLRLIYFSYDVKMKEKGDIPEGYSVSREKKERFSLILESASTNQTSMYLCASKDPLRSDEQYFGPGTRLTVT.

The V and J genes are TRBV6-1 and TRBJ1-1; TRBD1 might be the D (6 bases). V was shortened by 0 bases and J by 7 bases, with 21 bases between the two germline ends. The germline V gene has CDR1 MNHNS and CDR2 SASEGT. The CDR3 spans 17 residues. The CDR3 region is CASSEASGAIRFREAFF. Here the CDR3 DNA reads TGTGCCAGCAGTGAAGCATCAGGGGCGATAAGATTTCGTGAAGCTTTCTTT.

As regards this clone: Mismatch with germline at one junction end may stem from a read error. The chain joins TRBV7-3 to TRBJ2-2; D remains ambiguous. The CDR3 loop spans 14 amino acids. Germline V lookup: CDR1 SGHTA, CDR2 FQGTGA. CDR3 residues: CASSLTADTGELFF. In DNA, the CDR3 is TGTGCCAGCAGCCTAACCGCCGACACCGGGGAGCTGTTTTTT.

The rearrangement uses TRBV28 and TRBJ2-1; D is unresolved. Trimming left V 6 bases short and J 10 bases short, with 13 bases between. There are 12 residues in the CDR3. Germline V gene data show CDR1 as MDHEN and CDR2 as SYDVKM. The CDR3 loop is CASSSSVTEQFF. CDR3 coding DNA: TGTGCCAGCAGCTCCTCTGTGACGGAGCAGTTCTTC.

V usage is TRBV7-8 and J usage is TRBJ2-1; D unclear. CDR1 is SGHVS, CDR2 FQNEAQ, per germline. With 5 bases removed from V and 4 bases from J, the gap between germline ends came to 15 bases. The CDR3 covers 15 residues. The CDR3: CASSPQRGQYNEQFF. The CDR3 DNA reads as TGTGCCAGCAGCCCCCAGAGAGGTCAGTACAATGAGCAGTTCTTC.

The chain carries TRBV27 and TRBJ2-3, with D perhaps TRBD1 or TRBD2 (5 bases each). Germline CDR1 and CDR2: MNHEY and SMNVEV (reference sequence). The CDR3 length is 15 residues. With 7 bases removed from V and 5 bases from J, the gap between germline ends came to 19 bases. The CDR3 bases are TGTGCCAGCACCCCGAGCGATTTTGGGGGAGATACGCAGTATTTT. This gives the protein CASTPSDFGGDTQYF.

This sequence joins TRBV27 and TRBJ2-7, with D possibly being TRBD2 (6 bases). Looked up from germline, CDR1 is MNHEY and CDR2 is SMNVEV (reference sequence). Trimming left V 4 bases short and J 1 base short, with 8 bases between. The CDR3 loop spans 13 amino acids. The CDR3 nucleotides are TGTGCCAGCAGTTGGCGGGAATCCTACGAGCAGTACTTC. Protein sequence: CASSWRESYEQYF.

The DNA of the CDR3 is TGTGCCAGCAGTTTACTCGGGACGCTTCATCAGCCCCAGCATTTT. This sequence encodes CASSLLGTLHQPQHF. This sequence joins TRBV28 and TRBJ1-5; a weak D match, TRBD1 (5 bases). The CDR3 consists of 15 residues. V was shortened by 2 bases and J by 5 bases, with 13 bases between the two germline ends. Germline-derived CDR1 and CDR2 are MDHEN and SYDVKM.

This clone was observed once. V is TRBV28 and J is TRBJ2-5; TRBD2 aligns across 9 bases. There are 16 residues in the CDR3. The V and J ends lost 7 bases and 5 bases, in that order; junction bases with no gene match: 14. The germline V gene has CDR1 MDHEN and CDR2 SYDVKM. CDR3 DNA sequence: TGTGCCAGCAATAGCGGCGGGAGGGGGTCGGGGGAGACCCAGTACTTC. Its protein product is CASNSGGRGSGETQYF.

The chain carries TRBV7-9 and TRBJ2-2; tentative D call: TRBD1 (5 bases). CDR1 is SEHNR, CDR2 FQNEAQ, per germline (reference sequence). This CDR3 region has 15 residues. V was pared by 2 bases and J by 6 bases, with 13 bases between. The CDR3 region has the DNA TGTGCCAGCAGCTTATTATCAGGGCGATCCGGGGAGCTGTTTTTT. This gives the protein CASSLLSGRSGELFF.

The chain is built from TRBV14 and TRBJ2-5, with 9 bases fitting TRBD1. The length of the CDR3 is 16 residues. Looked up from germline, CDR1 is SGHDN and CDR2 is FVKESK. V lost 1 base to trimming and J lost 5 bases; unmatched junction nucleotides: 8. In DNA form, the CDR3 reads TGTGCCAGCAGCCAAGCCGACAGGGGGATTAGGGAGACCCAGTACTTC. As protein: CASSQADRGIRETQYF.